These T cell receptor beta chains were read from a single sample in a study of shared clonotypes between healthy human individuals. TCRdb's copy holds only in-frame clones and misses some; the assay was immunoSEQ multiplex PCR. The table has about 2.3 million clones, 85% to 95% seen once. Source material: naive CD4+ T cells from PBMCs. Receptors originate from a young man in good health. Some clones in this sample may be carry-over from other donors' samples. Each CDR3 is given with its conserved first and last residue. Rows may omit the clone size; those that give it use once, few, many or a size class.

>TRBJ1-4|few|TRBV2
CASSEVSQSGEKLFF
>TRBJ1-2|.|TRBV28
CASSGGTVNYGYTF
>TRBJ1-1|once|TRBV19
CASSILTGGGNTEAFF
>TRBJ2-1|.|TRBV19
CASSVGQYNEQFF
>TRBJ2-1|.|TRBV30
CAWSAGLAADEQFF
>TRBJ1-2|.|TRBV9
CASSVGGMVGGYTF
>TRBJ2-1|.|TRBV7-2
CASSFPGLAYNEQFF
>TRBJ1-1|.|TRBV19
CASHRGGETEAFF
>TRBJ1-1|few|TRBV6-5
CASSYRGQGRNTEAFF
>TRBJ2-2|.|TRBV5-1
CASGGLAGVNGELFF
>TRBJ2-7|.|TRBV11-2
CASSLEQSYEQYF
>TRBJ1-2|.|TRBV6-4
CASSRGGTYGYTF
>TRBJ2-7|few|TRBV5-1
CASSLGRDSSVPNEQYF
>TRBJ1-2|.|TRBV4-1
CASSPGPRGYTF
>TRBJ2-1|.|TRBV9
CASSVDRVSYNEQFF
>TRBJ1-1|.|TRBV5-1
CASSLRLAGLSEAFF
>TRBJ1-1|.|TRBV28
CASSSWGIMNTEAFF
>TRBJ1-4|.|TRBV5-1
CASSIGPATNEKLFF
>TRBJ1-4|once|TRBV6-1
CASILLPAANEKLFF
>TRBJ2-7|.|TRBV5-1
CASSAGTYYEQYF
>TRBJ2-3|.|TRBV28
CASSGRDTQYF
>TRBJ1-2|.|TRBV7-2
CASSWGTSNYGYTF
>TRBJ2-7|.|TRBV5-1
CASSLYVSGSYEQYF
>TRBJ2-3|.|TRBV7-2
CASSLVVRTDTQYF
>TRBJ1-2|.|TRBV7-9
CASSLAGQGEGKNYGYTF
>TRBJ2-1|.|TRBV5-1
CASSSDFAGSYNEQFF
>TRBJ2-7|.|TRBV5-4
CASSLGVDYEQYF
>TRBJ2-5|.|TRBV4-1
CASSQRWEERETQYF
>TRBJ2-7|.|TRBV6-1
CASSDDPSSYEQYF
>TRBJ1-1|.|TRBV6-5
CASSYSMVQWAEAFF
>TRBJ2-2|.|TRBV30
CAWIPGQGLTGELFF
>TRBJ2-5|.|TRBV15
CATSRDFGGLETQYF
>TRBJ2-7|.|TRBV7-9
CASTLVAGGLIGGEQYF
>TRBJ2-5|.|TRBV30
CAWSVSLLVETQYF
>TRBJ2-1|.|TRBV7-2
CASSFRIYNEQFF
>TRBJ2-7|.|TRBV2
CASSEQGSSYEQYF
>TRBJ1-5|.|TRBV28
CASSLWQTFNQPQHF
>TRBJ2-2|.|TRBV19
CASRLAGTSGTDGELFF
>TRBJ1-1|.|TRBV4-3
CASSQDPRENTEAFF
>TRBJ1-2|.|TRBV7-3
CASSPPGRGQGGYTF
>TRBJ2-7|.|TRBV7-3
CASSLQGGRYEQYF
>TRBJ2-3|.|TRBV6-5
CASSYSVGRGTDTQYF
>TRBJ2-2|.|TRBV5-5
CASSHNSFRQANTGELFF
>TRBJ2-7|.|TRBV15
CATSRDQGQYF
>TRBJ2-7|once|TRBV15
CATSRDEDRLYPYEQYF
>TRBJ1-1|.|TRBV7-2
CASSLLRVEAFF
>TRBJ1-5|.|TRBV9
CASSPGQSNNQPQHF
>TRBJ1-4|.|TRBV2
CASSETVGGKLFF
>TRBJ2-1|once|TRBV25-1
CASSECAPPPNEQFF
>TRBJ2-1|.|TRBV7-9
CASSFSRAGGDFGQFF
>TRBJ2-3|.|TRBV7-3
CASSPYVGSTDTQYF
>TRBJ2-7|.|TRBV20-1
CSARPLQEQYF
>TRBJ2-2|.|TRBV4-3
CASSQDSRLAGGELFF
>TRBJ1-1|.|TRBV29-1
CSVVLQLNTEAFF